This TCR beta chain was documented in a study of identical twins. Trimming at V came to 6 bases and at J to 4 bases, leaving 13 bases not matched to a gene. There are 15 residues in the CDR3. Looked up from germline, CDR1 is DFQATT and CDR2 is SNEGSKA (reference sequence). TCRdb itself ran the 5' RACE reads through MiXCR, one entry per CDR3 protein. The table lists some 630,000 distinct CDR3 sequences, roughly 7.1% of them singletons. This clonotype turned up a few times. These data are also associated with another study on yellow fever vaccine responses in identical twins.

The rearrangement joins TRBV20-1 to TRBJ2-3; 7 nucleotides match TRBD2. The receptor was derived from a woman aged 18-29 years in good health. Sequencing input: PBMCs. CDR3 nucleotides: TGCAGTGCCCAAATCCGGCCTAGCGGATCAGATACGCAGTATTTT. Its protein is CSAQIRPSGSDTQYF.